A selection of T cell receptor beta chains follows, all from one sample in a study of CD8 T cells in ankylosing spondylitis. TCRdb itself ran the 5' RACE reads through MiXCR, one entry per CDR3 protein. The sample lists roughly 38,000 distinct CDR3 sequences; around 3% were seen once. The sequenced sample consisted of blood, either unsorted or a sorted T cell fraction (not recorded which). The source of these receptors is a male donor with ankylosing spondylitis or in good health (not recorded which). Both conserved end residues are part of each CDR3. The order of the fields is J gene, V gene, clone size, D gene, CDR3 DNA, CDR3 protein. D genes are given only for firm matches. Sizes are listed as once, few or many counts, or a class when the clone is expanded.

>TRBJ2-3|TRBV9|many|-
TGTGCCAGCAGCGTAGTTGGGGGGAAGGCAGATACGCAGTATTTT
CASSVVGGKADTQYF
>TRBJ2-3|TRBV9|many|TRBD1
TGTGCCAGCAGCGCCGACAGGGGGACTTCCACAGATACGCAGTATTTT
CASSADRGTSTDTQYF
>TRBJ2-1|TRBV9|many|-
TGTGCCAGCAGCGTAGAAGGGGCGGGGGCGAGCTCCTACAATGAGCAGTTCTTC
CASSVEGAGASSYNEQFF
>TRBJ2-5|TRBV9|many|TRBD2
TGTGCCAGCAACCCTAGCGGCCATCAAGAGACCCAGTACTTC
CASNPSGHQETQYF
>TRBJ1-6|TRBV9|many|TRBD1
TGTGCCAGCAGCGCCACAGGGGTGGATTCACCCCTCCACTTT
CASSATGVDSPLHF
>TRBJ2-3|TRBV9|many|TRBD2
TGTGCCAGCAGCGTAGGAGGTAGCGGGCCACCGGCAGATACGCAGTATTTT
CASSVGGSGPPADTQYF
>TRBJ1-2|TRBV9|many|TRBD1
TGTGCCAGCAGCGTTGATGGGACAGGGGGCGACTATGGCTACACCTTC
CASSVDGTGGDYGYTF
>TRBJ2-5|TRBV9|many|TRBD1
TGTGCCAGCAGCCCTTGGACAGGGCCACAAGAGACCCAGTACTTC
CASSPWTGPQETQYF
>TRBJ2-1|TRBV9|many|-
TGTGCCAGCAGCGTTGGGGGAGAAGGGGGCAATGAGCAGTTCTTC
CASSVGGEGGNEQFF
>TRBJ2-3|TRBV9|many|-
TGTGCCAGCAGCGTAGGTAGCGGCCCCACAGATACGCAGTATTTT
CASSVGSGPTDTQYF
>TRBJ2-2|TRBV9|many|TRBD2
TGTGCCAGCAGCACTCCTAGCGGGGGGACCGGGGAGCTGTTTTTT
CASSTPSGGTGELFF
>TRBJ2-2|TRBV9|many|-
TGTGCCAGCAGCGAGAGCCCCTCCGGGGAGCTGTTTTTT
CASSESPSGELFF
>TRBJ1-2|TRBV9|many|-
TGTGCCAGCAGCGCCGGGTCCCCGGGGTATGGCTACACCTTC
CASSAGSPGYGYTF
>TRBJ1-5|TRBV9|many|TRBD1
TGTGCCAGCAGCGTGGGGGACAGCCAGCCCCAGCATTTT
CASSVGDSQPQHF
>TRBJ2-4|TRBV9|many|-
TGTGCCAGCAGCGCATTGCCGCAACAGGGAATGGGGAACATTCAGTACTTC
CASSALPQQGMGNIQYF
>TRBJ2-1|TRBV9|many|-
TGTGCCAGTCAGGGACGGGACCCCGTTTACAATGAGCAGTTCTTC
CASQGRDPVYNEQFF
>TRBJ2-3|TRBV9|many|-
TGTGCCAGCAACTTACAGGGAAGCACAGATACGCAGTATTTT
CASNLQGSTDTQYF
>TRBJ2-5|TRBV9|many|-
TGTGCCAGCAGCGTAGGATGGGACGGCCAAGAGACCCAGTACTTC
CASSVGWDGQETQYF
>TRBJ2-1|TRBV9|many|TRBD2
TGTGCCAGCAGCGTACGGTCAGCGCTAGCGGGCAATGAGCAGTTCTTC
CASSVRSALAGNEQFF
>TRBJ2-1|TRBV9|many|TRBD1
TGTGCCAGCAGCACGGGACAGGGCCCCTACAATGAGCAGTTCTTC
CASSTGQGPYNEQFF
>TRBJ2-1|TRBV9|many|-
TGTGCCAGCAGCGTAGGGGGGTCCATCAATGAGCAGTTCTTC
CASSVGGSINEQFF
>TRBJ1-1|TRBV9|many|-
TGTGCCAGCAGCCCCCGGGCCTTAGGGGCTGAAGCTTTCTTT
CASSPRALGAEAFF
>TRBJ2-5|TRBV9|many|-
TGTGCCAGCAGCGTAGTTGGAGGGGCGGGAGAGACCCAGTACTTC
CASSVVGGAGETQYF
>TRBJ1-2|TRBV23-1|many|-
TGCGCCAGCAGTCCACGGGCACTTAGTCTATTAGGCTACACCTTC
CASSPRALSLLGYTF
>TRBJ2-2|TRBV9|many|-
TGTGCCAGCAGCGTAGTGGCAGGGCCCTTACCCGCGAACACCGGGGAGCTGTTTTTT
CASSVVAGPLPANTGELFF
>TRBJ1-5|TRBV9|many|-
TGTGCCAGCAGCGTAGATGGAGGGGGGCAGCCCCAGCATTTT
CASSVDGGGQPQHF
>TRBJ1-4|TRBV7-4|many|-
TGTGCCAGCGATAGCGGGACGTCGGGCCCAACTAATGAAAAACTGTTTTTT
CASDSGTSGPTNEKLFF
>TRBJ1-2|TRBV9|many|-
TGTGCCAGCAGCGCCGAGGACAGACCAACATCAGGCTACACCTTC
CASSAEDRPTSGYTF
>TRBJ1-4|TRBV9|many|-
TGTGCCAGCAGCGCGGGGGACCTCAATGAAAAACTGTTTTTT
CASSAGDLNEKLFF
>TRBJ2-1|TRBV9|many|TRBD1
TGTGCCAGCAGCCGGGACAGGGGCCTTTACAATGAGCAGTTCTTC
CASSRDRGLYNEQFF
>TRBJ1-6|TRBV9|many|TRBD1
TGTGCCAGCAGCCCGACAGGGAGTGAAAATAATTCACCCCTCCACTTT
CASSPTGSENNSPLHF
>TRBJ1-3|TRBV9|many|-
TGTGCCAGCAGCGTAGGAGGGCCCTCTGGAAACACCATATATTTT
CASSVGGPSGNTIYF
>TRBJ2-3|TRBV9|many|-
TGTGCCAGCAGCCCCCGGGGACCAAGCACAGATACGCAGTATTTT
CASSPRGPSTDTQYF